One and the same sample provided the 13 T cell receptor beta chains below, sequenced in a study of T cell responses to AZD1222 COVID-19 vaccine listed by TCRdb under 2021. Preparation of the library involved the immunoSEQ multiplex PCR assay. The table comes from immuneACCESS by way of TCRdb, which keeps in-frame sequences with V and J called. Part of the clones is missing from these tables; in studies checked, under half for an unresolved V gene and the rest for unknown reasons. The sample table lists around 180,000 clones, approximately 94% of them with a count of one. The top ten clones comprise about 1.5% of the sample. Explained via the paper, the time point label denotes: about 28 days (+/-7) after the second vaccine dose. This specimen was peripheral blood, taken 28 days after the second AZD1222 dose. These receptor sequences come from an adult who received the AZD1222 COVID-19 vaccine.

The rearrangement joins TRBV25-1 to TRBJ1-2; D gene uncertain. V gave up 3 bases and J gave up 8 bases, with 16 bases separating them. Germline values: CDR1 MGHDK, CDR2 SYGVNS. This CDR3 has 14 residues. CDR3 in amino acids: CASSDTSRWSGYTF. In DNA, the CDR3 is TGTGCCAGCAGTGATACGTCGCGATGGTCCGGCTACACCTTC.

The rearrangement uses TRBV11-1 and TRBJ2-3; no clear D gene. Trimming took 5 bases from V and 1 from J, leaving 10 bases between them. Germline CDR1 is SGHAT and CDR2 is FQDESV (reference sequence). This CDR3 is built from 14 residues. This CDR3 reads CASSPYARTDTQYF. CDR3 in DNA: TGTGCCAGCAGCCCCTATGCTCGCACAGATACGCAGTATTTT.

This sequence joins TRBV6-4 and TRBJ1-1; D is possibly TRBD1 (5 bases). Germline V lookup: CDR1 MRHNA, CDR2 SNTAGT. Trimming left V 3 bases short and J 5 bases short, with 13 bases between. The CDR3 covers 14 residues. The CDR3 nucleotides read TGTGCCAGCAGTGAATCAGGGAGAGGGACTGAAGCTTTCTTT. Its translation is CASSESGRGTEAFF.

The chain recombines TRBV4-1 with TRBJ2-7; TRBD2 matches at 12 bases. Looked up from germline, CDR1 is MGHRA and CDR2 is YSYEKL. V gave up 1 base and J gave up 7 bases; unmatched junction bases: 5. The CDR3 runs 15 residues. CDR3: CASSQGLAGAREQYF. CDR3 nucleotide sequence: TGCGCCAGCAGCCAAGGACTAGCGGGAGCTAGGGAGCAGTACTTC.

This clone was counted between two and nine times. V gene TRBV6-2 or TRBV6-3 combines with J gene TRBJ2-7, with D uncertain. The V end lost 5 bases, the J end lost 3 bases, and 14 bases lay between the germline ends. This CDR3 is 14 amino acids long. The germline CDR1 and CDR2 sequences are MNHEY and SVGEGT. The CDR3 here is CASSQNLAIYEQYF. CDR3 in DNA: TGTGCCAGCAGTCAGAACTTGGCTATCTACGAGCAGTACTTC.

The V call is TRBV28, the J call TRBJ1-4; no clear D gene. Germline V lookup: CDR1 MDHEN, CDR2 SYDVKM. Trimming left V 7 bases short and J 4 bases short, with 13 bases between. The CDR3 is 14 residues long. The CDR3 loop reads CASTIASHNEKLFF. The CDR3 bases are TGTGCCAGCACCATCGCCTCCCATAATGAAAAACTGTTTTTT.

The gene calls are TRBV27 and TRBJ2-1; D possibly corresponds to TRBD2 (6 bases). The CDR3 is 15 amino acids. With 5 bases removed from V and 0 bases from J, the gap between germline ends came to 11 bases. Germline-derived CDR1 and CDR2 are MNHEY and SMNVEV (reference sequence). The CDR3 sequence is CASSPSEPSYNEQFF. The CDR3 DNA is TGTGCCAGCAGTCCTAGCGAACCCTCCTACAATGAGCAGTTCTTC.

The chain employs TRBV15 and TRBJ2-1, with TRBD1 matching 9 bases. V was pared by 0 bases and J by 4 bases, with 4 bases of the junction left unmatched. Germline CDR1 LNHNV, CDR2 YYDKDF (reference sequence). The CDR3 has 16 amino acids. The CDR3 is CATSRDLQGAYNEQFF. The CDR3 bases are TGTGCCACCAGCAGAGATCTACAGGGGGCTTACAATGAGCAGTTCTTC.

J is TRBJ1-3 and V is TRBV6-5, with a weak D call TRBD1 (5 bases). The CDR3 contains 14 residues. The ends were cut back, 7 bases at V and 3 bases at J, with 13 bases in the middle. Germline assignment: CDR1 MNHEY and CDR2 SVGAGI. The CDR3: CASTRDPIGNTIYF. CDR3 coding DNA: TGTGCCAGCACTCGGGACCCGATTGGAAACACCATATATTTT.

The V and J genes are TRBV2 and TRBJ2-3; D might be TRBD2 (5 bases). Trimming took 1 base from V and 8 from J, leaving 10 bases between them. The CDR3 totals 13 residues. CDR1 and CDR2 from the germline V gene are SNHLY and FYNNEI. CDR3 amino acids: CASSEGGGGTQYF. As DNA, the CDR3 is TGTGCCAGCAGTGAAGGCGGAGGAGGTACGCAGTATTTT. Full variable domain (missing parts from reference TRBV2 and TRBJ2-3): EPEVTQTPSHQVTQMGQEVILRCVPISNHLYFYWYRQILGQKVEFLVSFYNNEISEKSEIFDDQFSVERPDGSNFTLKIRSTKLEDSAMYFCASSEGGGGTQYFGPGTRLTVL.

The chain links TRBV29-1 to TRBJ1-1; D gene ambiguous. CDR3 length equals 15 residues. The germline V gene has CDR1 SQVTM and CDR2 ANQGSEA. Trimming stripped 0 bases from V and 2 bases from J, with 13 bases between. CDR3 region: CSVEDRWSANTEAFF. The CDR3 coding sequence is TGCAGCGTTGAAGATCGGTGGTCGGCCAACACTGAAGCTTTCTTT.

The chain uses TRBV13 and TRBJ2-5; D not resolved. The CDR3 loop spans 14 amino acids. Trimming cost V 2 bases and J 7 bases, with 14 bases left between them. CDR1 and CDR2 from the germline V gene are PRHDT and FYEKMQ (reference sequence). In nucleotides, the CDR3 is TGTGCCAGCAGCTTATTTAAGGAATGGGGGACCCAGTACTTC. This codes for CASSLFKEWGTQYF.

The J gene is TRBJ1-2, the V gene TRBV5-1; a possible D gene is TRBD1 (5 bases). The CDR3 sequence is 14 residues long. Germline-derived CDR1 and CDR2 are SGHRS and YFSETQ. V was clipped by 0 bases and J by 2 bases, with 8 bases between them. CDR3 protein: CASSLGQGNYGYTF. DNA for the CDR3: TGCGCCAGCAGCTTGGGTCAGGGAAACTATGGCTACACCTTC.